This TCR beta chain emerged from a study of cytomegalovirus exposure and HLA in healthy donors. Findings and caveats of the study: Most TCR sequences were rare, but some public TCRs occurred in many donors. Apparent HLA restriction characterized most CMV-associated TCR beta chains in a later analysis.

A word on this clone: Antigen unknown.

The CDR3 extends over 14 amino acids. The V end lost 0 bases, the J end lost 0 bases, and 6 bases lay between the germline ends. CDR1 and CDR2 from the germline V gene are SGHTA and FQGNSA. Primers included in the PCR were 60 Vbeta and 13 Jbeta primers. Assay used: immunoSEQ multiplex PCR; TCRdb lists only in-frame clones, some missing. The repertoire holds about 120,000 clones, 65% to 75% seen once, with 4% to 5.5% in the top ten. Sequenced material: PBMCs. The chain couples TRBV7-2 to TRBJ2-7, with a possible D match to TRBD2 (5 bases). The TCR comes from a man younger than 40 in good health and CMV-seropositive. DNA of the CDR3: TGTGCCAGCAGCTTAGCGGGGAGCTCCTACGAGCAGTACTTC. This encodes CASSLAGSSYEQYF.